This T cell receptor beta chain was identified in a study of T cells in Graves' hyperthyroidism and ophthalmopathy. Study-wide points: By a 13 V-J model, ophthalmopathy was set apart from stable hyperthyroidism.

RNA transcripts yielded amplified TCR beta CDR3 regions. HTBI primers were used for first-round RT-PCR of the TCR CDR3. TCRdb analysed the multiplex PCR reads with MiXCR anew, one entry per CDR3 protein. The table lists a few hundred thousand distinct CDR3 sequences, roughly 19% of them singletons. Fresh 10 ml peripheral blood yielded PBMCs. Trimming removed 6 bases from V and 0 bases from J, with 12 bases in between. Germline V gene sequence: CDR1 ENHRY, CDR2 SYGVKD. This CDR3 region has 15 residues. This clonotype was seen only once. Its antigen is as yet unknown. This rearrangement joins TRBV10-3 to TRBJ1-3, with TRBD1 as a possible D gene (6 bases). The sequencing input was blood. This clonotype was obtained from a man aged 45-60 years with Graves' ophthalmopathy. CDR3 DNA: TGTGCCATCAGCCGACAGGCGAACTCTGGAAACACCATATATTTT. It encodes CAISRQANSGNTIYF.